This TCR beta chain came from a study of blood T cell repertoires in COVID-19. Study context: Sites in the United States, Italy and Spain provided acute and convalescent COVID-19 samples. The analysed material was cDNA or gDNA that came from T cells, B-cell-depleted T cells, or PBMCs.

In the study's own analysis: Using reference gene primer amplification, nucleated cell counts were estimated. Only in-frame clones appear in the TCRdb table, and some are missing; sequencing was by immunoSEQ multiplex PCR. V, J and clone size derive from that table, while D and trimming were established from the DNA sequence. Of 150,000 to 200,000 clones in the sample, 87% were seen once. With V trimmed by 4 bases and J by 1 base, 22 bases remained unmatched. Per the germline V gene, CDR1 is SGHVS and CDR2 is FNYEAQ. The CDR3 runs to 21 residues. V and J are TRBV7-6 and TRBJ2-5, with TRBD2 matching 9 bases. This clonotype originated in a young man with active or convalescent COVID-19. Sequenced input: peripheral blood. The CDR3 bases are TGTGCCAGCAGCTCCACTCCGGGACTAGCAGTTGTAGGGGGGCGCCAAGAGACCCAGTACTTC. This translates into CASSSTPGLAVVGGRQETQYF.